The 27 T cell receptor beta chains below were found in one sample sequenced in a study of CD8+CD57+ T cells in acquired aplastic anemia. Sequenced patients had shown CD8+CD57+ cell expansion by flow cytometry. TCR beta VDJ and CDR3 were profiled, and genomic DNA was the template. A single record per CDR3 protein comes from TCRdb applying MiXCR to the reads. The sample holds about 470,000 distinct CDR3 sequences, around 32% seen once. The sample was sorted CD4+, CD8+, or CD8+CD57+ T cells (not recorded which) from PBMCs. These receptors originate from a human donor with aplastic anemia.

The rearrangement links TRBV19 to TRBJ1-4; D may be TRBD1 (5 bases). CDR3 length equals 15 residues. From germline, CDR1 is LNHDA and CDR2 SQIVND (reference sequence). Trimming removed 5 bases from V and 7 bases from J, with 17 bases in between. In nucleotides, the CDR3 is TGTGCCAGTAGTCCCCGTGGGGGTCCCTCTGAAAAACTGTTTTTT. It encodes CASSPRGGPSEKLFF.

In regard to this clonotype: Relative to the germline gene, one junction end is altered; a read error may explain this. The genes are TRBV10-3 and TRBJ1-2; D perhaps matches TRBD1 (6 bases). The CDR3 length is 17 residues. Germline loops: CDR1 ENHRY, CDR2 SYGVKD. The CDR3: CASSDFTQGREKYGYTF. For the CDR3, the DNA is TGTGCCAGCAGTGATTTTACGCAGGGGCGAGAAAAATATGGCTACACCTTC.

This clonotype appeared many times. Here the CDR3 reads CATSRDRDSFTDTQYF. The CDR3 DNA sequence: TGTGCCACCAGCAGAGATAGGGACAGTTTCACAGATACGCAGTATTTT. The rearrangement links TRBV15 to TRBJ2-3, with 7 nucleotides matching TRBD1. V shed 0 bases and J 2 bases; nucleotides not matched to a gene: 5. The CDR3 totals 16 residues. In germline, CDR1 is LNHNV, CDR2 YYDKDF (reference sequence).

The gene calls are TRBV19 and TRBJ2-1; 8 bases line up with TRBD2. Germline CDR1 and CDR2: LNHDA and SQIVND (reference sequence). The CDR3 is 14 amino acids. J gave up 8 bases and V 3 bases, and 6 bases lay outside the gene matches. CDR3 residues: CASSMETGGHEQFF. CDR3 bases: TGTGCCAGTAGTATGGAAACGGGGGGGCATGAGCAGTTCTTC.

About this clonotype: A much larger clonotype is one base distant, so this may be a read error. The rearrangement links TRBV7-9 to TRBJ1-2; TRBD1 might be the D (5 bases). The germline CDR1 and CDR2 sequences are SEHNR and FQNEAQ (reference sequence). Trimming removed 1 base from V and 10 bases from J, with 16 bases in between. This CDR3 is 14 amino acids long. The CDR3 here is CASSLGAGDAAYTF. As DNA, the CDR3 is TGTGCCAGCAGCTTAGGAGCGGGGGACGCGGCCTACACCTTC.

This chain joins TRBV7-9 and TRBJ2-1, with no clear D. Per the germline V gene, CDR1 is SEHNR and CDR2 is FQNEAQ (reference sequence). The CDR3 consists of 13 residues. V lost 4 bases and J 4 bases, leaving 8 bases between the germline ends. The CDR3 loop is CASSSSQYNEQFF. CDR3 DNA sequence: TGTGCCAGCAGCTCATCGCAGTACAATGAGCAGTTCTTC.

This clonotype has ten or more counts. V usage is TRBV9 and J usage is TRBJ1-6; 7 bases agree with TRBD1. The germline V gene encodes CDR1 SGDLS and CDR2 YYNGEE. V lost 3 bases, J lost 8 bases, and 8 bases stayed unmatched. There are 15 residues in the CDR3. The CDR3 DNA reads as TGTGCCAGCAGCGCCCAGGGGGGCGGCTATTCACCCCTCCACTTT. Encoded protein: CASSAQGGGYSPLHF.

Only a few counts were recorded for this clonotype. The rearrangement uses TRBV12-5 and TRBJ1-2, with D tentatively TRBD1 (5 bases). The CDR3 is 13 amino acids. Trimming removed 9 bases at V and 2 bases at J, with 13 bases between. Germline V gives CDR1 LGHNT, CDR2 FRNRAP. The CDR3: CASAYGGNYGYTF. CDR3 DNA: TGTGCTAGCGCCTACGGGGGAAACTATGGCTACACCTTC.

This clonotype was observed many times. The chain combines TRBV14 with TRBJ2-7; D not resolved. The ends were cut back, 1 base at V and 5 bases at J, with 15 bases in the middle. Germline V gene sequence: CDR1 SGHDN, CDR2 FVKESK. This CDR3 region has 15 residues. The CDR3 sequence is CASSQVRLTIDEQYF. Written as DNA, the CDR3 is TGTGCCAGCAGCCAAGTGCGCCTCACTATAGACGAGCAGTACTTC.

The CDR3 DNA is TGTGCCACCAGTGACCGTACGGCGGAAGCTTTCTTT. This gives the protein CATSDRTAEAFF. This sequence joins TRBV24-1 and TRBJ1-1; no firm D call. The CDR3 contains 12 residues. Germline V gene data show CDR1 as KGHDR and CDR2 as SFDVKD. V was cut by 4 bases and J by 8 bases, with 10 bases left in between.

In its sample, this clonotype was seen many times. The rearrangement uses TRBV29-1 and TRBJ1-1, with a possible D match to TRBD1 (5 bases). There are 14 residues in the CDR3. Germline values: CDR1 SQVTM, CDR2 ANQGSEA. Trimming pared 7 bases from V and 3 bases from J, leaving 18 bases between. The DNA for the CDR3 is TGCAGCGGGAGGTGGATCCTAGGGGACACTGAAGCTTTCTTT. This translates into CSGRWILGDTEAFF.

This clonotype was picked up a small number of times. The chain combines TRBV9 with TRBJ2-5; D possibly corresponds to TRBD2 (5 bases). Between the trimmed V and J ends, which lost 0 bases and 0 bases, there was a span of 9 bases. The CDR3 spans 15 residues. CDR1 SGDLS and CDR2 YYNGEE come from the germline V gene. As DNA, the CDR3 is TGTGCCAGCAGCGTAGATGGCGGGCACCAAGAGACCCAGTACTTC. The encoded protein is CASSVDGGHQETQYF.

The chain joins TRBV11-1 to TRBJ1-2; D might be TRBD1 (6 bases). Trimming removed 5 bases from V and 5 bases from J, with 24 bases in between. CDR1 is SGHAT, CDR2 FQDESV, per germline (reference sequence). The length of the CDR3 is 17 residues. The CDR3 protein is CASSLWALRTEIYGYTF. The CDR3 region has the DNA TGTGCCAGCAGCCTATGGGCTTTACGGACAGAGATATATGGCTACACCTTC.

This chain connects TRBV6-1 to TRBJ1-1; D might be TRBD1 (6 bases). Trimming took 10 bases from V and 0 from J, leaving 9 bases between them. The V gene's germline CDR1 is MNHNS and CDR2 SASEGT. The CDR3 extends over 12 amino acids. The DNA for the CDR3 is TGTGCCATACAGGGACTGAACACTGAAGCTTTCTTT. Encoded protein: CAIQGLNTEAFF.

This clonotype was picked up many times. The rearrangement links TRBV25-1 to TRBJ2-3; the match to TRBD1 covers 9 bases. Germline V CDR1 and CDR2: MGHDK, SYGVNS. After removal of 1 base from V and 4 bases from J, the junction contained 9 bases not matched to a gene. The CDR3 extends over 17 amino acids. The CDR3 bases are TGTGCCAGCAGTGAATCTACAGGGGGCCGGTGGTCAGATACGCAGTATTTT. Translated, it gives CASSESTGGRWSDTQYF.

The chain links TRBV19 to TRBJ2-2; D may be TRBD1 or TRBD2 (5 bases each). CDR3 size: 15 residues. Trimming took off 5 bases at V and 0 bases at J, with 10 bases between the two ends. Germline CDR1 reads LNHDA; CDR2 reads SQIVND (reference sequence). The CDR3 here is CASSARDANTGELFF. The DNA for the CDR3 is TGTGCCAGTAGTGCCCGGGACGCGAACACCGGGGAGCTGTTTTTT.

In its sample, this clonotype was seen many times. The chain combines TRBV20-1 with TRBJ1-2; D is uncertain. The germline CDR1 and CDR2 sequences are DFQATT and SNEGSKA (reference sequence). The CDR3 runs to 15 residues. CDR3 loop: CRARGKGGPLGGYTF. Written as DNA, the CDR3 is TGCAGGGCACGCGGTAAGGGCGGCCCCCTCGGTGGCTACACCTTC.

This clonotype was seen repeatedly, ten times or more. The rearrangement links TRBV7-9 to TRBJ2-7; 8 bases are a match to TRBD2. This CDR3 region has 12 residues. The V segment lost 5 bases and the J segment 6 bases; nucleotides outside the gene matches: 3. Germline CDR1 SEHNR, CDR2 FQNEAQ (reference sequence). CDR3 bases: TGTGCCAGCAGCGCGGGACTAGGCGAGCAGTACTTC. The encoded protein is CASSAGLGEQYF.

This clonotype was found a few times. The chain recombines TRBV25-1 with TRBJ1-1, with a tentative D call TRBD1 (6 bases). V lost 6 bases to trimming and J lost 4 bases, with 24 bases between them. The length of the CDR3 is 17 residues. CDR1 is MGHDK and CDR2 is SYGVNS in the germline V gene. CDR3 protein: CASSRRQALGVGTEAFF. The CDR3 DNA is TGTGCCAGCAGCAGACGACAGGCGTTGGGGGTGGGCACTGAAGCTTTCTTT.

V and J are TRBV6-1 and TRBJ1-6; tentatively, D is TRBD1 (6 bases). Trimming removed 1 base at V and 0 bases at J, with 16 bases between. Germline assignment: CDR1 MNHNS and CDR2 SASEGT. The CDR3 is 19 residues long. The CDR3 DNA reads TGTGCCAGCAGTGAAGTGGGAGGGAGGGGGAGCTCCTATAATTCACCCCTCCACTTT. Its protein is CASSEVGGRGSSYNSPLHF.

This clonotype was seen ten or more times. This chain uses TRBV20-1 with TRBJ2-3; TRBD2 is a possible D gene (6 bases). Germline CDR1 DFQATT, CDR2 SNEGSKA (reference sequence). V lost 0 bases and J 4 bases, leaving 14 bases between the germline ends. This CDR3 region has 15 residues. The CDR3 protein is CSARDPGRSPDTQYF. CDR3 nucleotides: TGCAGTGCTAGAGACCCAGGGAGGTCACCAGATACGCAGTATTTT.

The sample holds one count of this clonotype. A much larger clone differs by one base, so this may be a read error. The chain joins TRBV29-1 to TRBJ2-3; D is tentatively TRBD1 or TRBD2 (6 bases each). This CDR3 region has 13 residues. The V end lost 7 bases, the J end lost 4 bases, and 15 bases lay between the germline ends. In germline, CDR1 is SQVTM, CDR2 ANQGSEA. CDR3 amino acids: CSAARGPADTQYF. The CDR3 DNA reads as TGCAGCGCTGCACGGGGGCCCGCAGATACGCAGTATTTT.

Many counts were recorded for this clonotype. CDR3: CSAPPTGKIEAFF. CDR3 bases: TGCAGTGCTCCGCCTACAGGGAAGATTGAAGCTTTCTTT. The chain combines TRBV20-1 with TRBJ1-1, with D possibly TRBD1 on 6 matching bases. This CDR3 comprises 13 residues. The V end lost 5 bases, the J end lost 7 bases, and 17 bases lay between the germline ends. Germline CDR1 and CDR2: DFQATT and SNEGSKA (reference sequence).

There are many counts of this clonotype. The CDR3 region has the DNA TGTGCCAGCGAGGGGGGGGGACGAGAGACCCAGTACTTC. It is translated as CASEGGGRETQYF. The rearrangement links TRBV7-2 to TRBJ2-5; TRBD2 might be the D (7 bases). Germline CDR1 and CDR2: SGHTA and FQGNSA. V lost 8 bases to trimming and J lost 4 bases, with 14 bases between them. This CDR3 region has 13 residues. The full variable domain, rest sourced from reference TRBV7-2 and TRBJ2-5, is GAGVSQSPSNKVTEKGKDVELRCDPISGHTALYWYRQSLGQGLEFLIYFQGNSAPDKSGLPSDRFSAERTGGSVSTLTIQRTQQEDSAVYLCASEGGGRETQYFGPGTRLLVL.

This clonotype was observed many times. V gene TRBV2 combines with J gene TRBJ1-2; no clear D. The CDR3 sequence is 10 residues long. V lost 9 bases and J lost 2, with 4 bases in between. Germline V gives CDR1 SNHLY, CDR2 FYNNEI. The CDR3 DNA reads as TGTGCCAGTGGAAACTATGGCTACACCTTC. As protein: CASGNYGYTF. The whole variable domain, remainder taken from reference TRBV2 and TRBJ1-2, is EPEVTQTPSHQVTQMGQEVILRCVPISNHLYFYWYRQILGQKVEFLVSFYNNEISEKSEIFDDQFSVERPDGSNFTLKIRSTKLEDSAMYFCASGNYGYTFGSGTRLTVV.

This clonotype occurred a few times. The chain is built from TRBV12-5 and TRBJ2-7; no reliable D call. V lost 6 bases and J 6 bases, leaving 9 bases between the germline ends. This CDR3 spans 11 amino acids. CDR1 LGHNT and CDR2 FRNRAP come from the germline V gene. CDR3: CASGLETEQYF. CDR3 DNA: TGTGCTAGTGGCCTCGAAACCGAGCAGTACTTC.

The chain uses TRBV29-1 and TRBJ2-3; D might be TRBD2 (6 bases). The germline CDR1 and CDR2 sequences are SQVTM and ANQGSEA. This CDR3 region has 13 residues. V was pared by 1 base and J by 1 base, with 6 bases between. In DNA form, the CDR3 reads TGCAGCGTTGAAGTAGCGGGCACAGATACGCAGTATTTT. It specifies CSVEVAGTDTQYF.